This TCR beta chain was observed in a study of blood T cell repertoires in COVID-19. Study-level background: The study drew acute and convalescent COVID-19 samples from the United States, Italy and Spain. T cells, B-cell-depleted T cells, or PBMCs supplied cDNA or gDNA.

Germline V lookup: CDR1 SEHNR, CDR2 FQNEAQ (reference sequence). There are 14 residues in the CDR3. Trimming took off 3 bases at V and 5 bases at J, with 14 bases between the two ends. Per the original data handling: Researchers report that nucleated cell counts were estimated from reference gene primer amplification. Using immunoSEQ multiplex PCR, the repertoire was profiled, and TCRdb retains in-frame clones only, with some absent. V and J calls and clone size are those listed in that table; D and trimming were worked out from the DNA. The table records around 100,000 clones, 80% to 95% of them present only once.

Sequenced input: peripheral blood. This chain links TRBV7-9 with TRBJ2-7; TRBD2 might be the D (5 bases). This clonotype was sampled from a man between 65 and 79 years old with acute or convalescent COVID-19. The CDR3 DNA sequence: TGTGCCAGCAGCTTTGGTAACCTGCGGGACGAGCAGTACTTC. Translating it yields CASSFGNLRDEQYF.